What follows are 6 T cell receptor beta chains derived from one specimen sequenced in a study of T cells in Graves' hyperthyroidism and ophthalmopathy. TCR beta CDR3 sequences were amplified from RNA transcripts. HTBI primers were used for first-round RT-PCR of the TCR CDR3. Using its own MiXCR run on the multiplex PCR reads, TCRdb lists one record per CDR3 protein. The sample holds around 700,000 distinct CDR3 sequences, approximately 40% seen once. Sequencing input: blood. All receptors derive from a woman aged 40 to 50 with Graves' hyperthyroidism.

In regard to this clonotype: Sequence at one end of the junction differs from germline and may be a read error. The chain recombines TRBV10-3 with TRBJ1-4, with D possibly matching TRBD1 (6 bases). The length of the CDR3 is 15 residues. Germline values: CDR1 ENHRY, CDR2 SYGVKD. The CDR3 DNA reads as TGTGCCAGCAGTGACAACAGGGTTACTAATGAAAAACTGTTTTTT. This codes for CASSDNRVTNEKLFF.

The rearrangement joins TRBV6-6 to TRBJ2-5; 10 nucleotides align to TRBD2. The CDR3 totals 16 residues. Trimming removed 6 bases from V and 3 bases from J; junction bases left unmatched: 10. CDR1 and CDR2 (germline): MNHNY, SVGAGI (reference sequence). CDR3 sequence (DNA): TGTGCCAGCAGCCCCCCCCAGCGGGGGGGAGAAGAGACCCAGTACTTC. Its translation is CASSPPQRGGEETQYF.

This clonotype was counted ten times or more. The CDR3 sequence is CASAQGSRNTIYF. CDR3 nucleotide sequence: TGTGCCAGCGCTCAGGGATCCAGAAACACCATATATTTT. J is TRBJ1-3 and V is TRBV5-6; possibly TRBD1 for D (5 bases). Deletions cut 7 bases from V and 5 bases from J, with 13 bases between. The CDR3 totals 13 residues. Germline CDR1 is SGHDT and CDR2 is YYEEEE. Based on the CDR3 plus reference TRBV5-6 and TRBJ1-3, the full variable domain is DAGVTQSPTHLIKTRGQQVTLRCSPKSGHDTVSWYQQALGQGPQFIFQYYEEEERQRGNFPDRFSGHQFPNYSSELNVNALLLGDSALYLCASAQGSRNTIYFGEGSWLTVV.

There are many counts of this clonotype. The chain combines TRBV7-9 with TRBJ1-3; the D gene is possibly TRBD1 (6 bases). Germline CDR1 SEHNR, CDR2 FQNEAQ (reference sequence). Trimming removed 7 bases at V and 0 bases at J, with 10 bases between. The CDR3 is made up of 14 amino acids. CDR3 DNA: TGTGCCAGCATCCCGGACAGCTCTGGAAACACCATATATTTT. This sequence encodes CASIPDSSGNTIYF.

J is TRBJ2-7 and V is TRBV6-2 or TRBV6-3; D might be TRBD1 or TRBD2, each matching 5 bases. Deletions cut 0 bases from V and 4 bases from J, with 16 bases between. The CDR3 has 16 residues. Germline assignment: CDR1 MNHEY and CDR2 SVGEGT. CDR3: CASSYSSRGARYEQYF. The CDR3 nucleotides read TGTGCCAGCAGTTACTCGAGTAGAGGGGCGAGGTACGAGCAGTACTTC.

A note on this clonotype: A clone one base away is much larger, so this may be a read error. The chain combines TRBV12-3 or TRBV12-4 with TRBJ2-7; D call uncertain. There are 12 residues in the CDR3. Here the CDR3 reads CASSSFPYELYF. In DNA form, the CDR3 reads TGTGCCAGCAGTTCTTTCCCCTACGAGCTGTACTTC.